The 32 T cell receptor beta chains reported below all come from one sample, sequenced in a study of Tregs in tolerant kidney transplant recipients. Repertoires were generated with immunoSEQ multiplex PCR, while TCRdb's copy carries only in-frame clones and drops some. The table lists roughly 15,000 clones, with about 4% in the top ten. The nonmyeloablative bone marrow transplants came from related graft donors, with transient mixed chimerism. Here the sequenced sample was CD4+ T cells from blood (PBMCs), taken 12 months after the transplant. Receptors originate from a human patient who received a combined kidney and bone marrow transplant. Some T cells here may be from the graft donor.

On this clone itself: The read terminates 3 residues ahead of where the CDR3 ends, so the germline J gene completes it. This sequence joins TRBV18 and TRBJ1-5; tentatively, D is TRBD1 (5 bases). The CDR3 contains 15 residues. Trimming pared 1 base from V and 7 bases from J, leaving 14 bases between. CDR1 and CDR2 from the germline V gene are KGHSH and LQKENI. CDR3 DNA (partial): TGTGCCAGCTCACCACAGGCAGGGCGTCGACAGCCC. The encoded protein is CASSPQAGRRQP. The full-length CDR3 reads as CASSPQAGRRQPQHF.

A note on this clone: The read terminates 3 residues before the CDR3 end, so the remaining end is supplied by the germline J gene. V usage is TRBV7-6 and J usage is TRBJ1-2; a weak D match, TRBD1 (5 bases). Germline CDR1 is SGHVS and CDR2 is FNYEAQ. The CDR3 contains 14 residues. Between the trimmed V and J ends, which lost 3 bases and 3 bases, there was a span of 11 bases. This CDR3 is CASSFIGGDYGYTF. Partial CDR3 DNA: TGTGCCAGCAGCTTTATAGGAGGGGACTATGGC.

For this clone: The read ends 3 residues before the CDR3 terminus; that terminus is restored from the germline J gene. The J gene is TRBJ2-3, the V gene TRBV11-2, with D possibly being TRBD1 (5 bases). Germline loops: CDR1 SGHAT, CDR2 FQNNGV. Trimming removed 5 bases from V and 0 bases from J, with 12 bases in between. CDR3 length equals 15 residues. The DNA read from the CDR3 is TGTGCCAGCAGCCTACGACAGCAGAGCACAGATACG. It encodes CASSLRQQSTDT. The CDR3 in full is CASSLRQQSTDTQYF.

Turning to this clone: The sequenced fragment ends 3 residues before the CDR3 boundary, so the rest is inferred from the germline J gene. The V and J genes are TRBV20-1 and TRBJ2-7; 12 bases map to TRBD2. The length of the CDR3 is 15 residues. V trimming: 0 bases; J trimming: 4 bases; junction bases outside the gene matches: 4. Germline loops: CDR1 DFQATT, CDR2 SNEGSKA (reference sequence). CDR3 protein: CSARETSGSQYEQYF. CDR3 DNA, as far as it was read: TGCAGTGCTAGAGAGACTAGCGGGAGTCAATACGAG.

Concerning this clone: The CDR3 extends 3 residues past the end of the read, so its final part is completed from the germline J gene. The chain combines TRBV5-6 with TRBJ1-3, with unresolved D. Trimming left V 1 base short and J 7 bases short, with 9 bases between. CDR1 and CDR2 from the germline V gene are SGHDT and YYEEEE. This CDR3 comprises 13 residues. The sequenced CDR3 bases are TGTGCCAGCAGCTTGCAAAGGGCTAACACC. It yields the protein CASSLQRANT. The entire CDR3 reads CASSLQRANTIYF.

CDR3 bases read: TGTGCCAGTAGTAGCACGGTAGCCCGCATAGAAAAA. The encoded protein is CASSSTVARIEK. The CDR3, in full, reads CASSSTVARIEKLFF. This chain uses TRBV19 with TRBJ1-4; D is unresolved. The read ends 3 residues before the CDR3 terminus; that terminus is restored from the germline J gene. V was shortened by 4 bases and J by 8 bases, with 17 bases between the two germline ends. CDR3 length: 15 residues. Germline assignment: CDR1 LNHDA and CDR2 SQIVND (reference sequence). The full variable domain, rest sourced from reference TRBV19 and TRBJ1-4, is DGGITQSPKYLFRKEGQNVTLSCEQNLNHDAMYWYRQDPGQGLRLIYYSQIVNDFQKGDIAEGYSVSREKKESFPLTVTSAQKNPTAFYLCASSSTVARIEKLFFGSGTQLSVL.

This clone shows up as medium-sized by frequency. The CDR3 end lies 3 residues beyond the end of the read and is filled in from the germline J gene. V and J are TRBV28 and TRBJ2-1; 7 bases are shared with TRBD2. The CDR3 is 11 residues long. Germline V gives CDR1 MDHEN, CDR2 SYDVKM. The V and J ends lost 8 bases and 7 bases, in that order; junction bases with no gene match: 2. CDR3 loop: CASQGGNEQFF. The DNA read from the CDR3 is TGTGCCAGCCAGGGAGGGAATGAG.

Comments on this clone: Coverage ceases 3 residues before the CDR3 finishes, and the germline J gene fills in the end. This rearrangement joins TRBV10-3 to TRBJ1-4; D unresolved. CDR3 size: 14 residues. V was shortened by 2 bases and J by 5 bases, with 9 bases between the two germline ends. Germline CDR1 and CDR2: ENHRY and SYGVKD. The CDR3 loop reads CAISERAENEKLFF. Incomplete CDR3 DNA: TGTGCCATCAGTGAGAGGGCCGAAAATGAAAAA.

Regarding this clone: From the germline J gene comes the end of the CDR3, since the read stops 3 residues before it. The chain combines TRBV20-1 with TRBJ1-1; 7 bases fit TRBD1. V gave up 1 base and J gave up 1 base; unmatched junction bases: 3. The CDR3 sequence is 14 residues long. Germline-derived CDR1 and CDR2 are DFQATT and SNEGSKA (reference sequence). The part of the CDR3 DNA that was read is TGCAGTGCTAGAGCTCAGGGGGGGAACACTGAA. Its translation is CSARAQGGNTE. Given in full, the CDR3 is CSARAQGGNTEAFF.

In the case of this clone: Read coverage stops 3 residues before the CDR3 terminus; the germline J gene supplies the remainder. The rearrangement joins TRBV5-1 to TRBJ2-2, with a tentative D call TRBD1 (6 bases). CDR3 length equals 15 residues. In germline, CDR1 is SGHRS, CDR2 YFSETQ. Trimming took 3 bases from V and 4 from J, leaving 13 bases between them. The CDR3 DNA, read in part, is TGCGCCAGCAGCTCTGGGGGCGGCGGCACCGGGGAG. It yields the protein CASSSGGGGTGE. The full CDR3 is CASSSGGGGTGELFF.

On this clone itself: The observed sequence ends 3 residues before the CDR3 terminus, with the missing tail filled in from the germline J gene. The chain carries TRBV5-1 and TRBJ2-3; unclear D gene. Trimming pared 4 bases from V and 0 bases from J, leaving 6 bases between. In germline, CDR1 is SGHRS, CDR2 YFSETQ. This CDR3 spans 13 amino acids. This chain's CDR3 is CASSQGSTDTQYF. The CDR3 bases that were read are TGCGCCAGCAGCCAAGGGAGCACAGATACG.

On this clone itself: Coverage ceases 3 residues before the CDR3 finishes, and the germline J gene fills in the end. This sequence joins TRBV10-3 and TRBJ1-1; D uncertain. The germline V gene has CDR1 ENHRY and CDR2 SYGVKD. The ends were cut back, 7 bases at V and 6 bases at J, with 18 bases in the middle. This CDR3 spans 14 amino acids. The sequenced CDR3 bases are TGTGCCATCAAAAGGGCAGCCCAACAACCTGAA. Translating it yields CAIKRAAQQPE. The full CDR3 is CAIKRAAQQPEAFF.

About this clone: Read coverage stops 3 residues before the CDR3 terminus; the germline J gene supplies the remainder. The chain is built from TRBV18 and TRBJ1-2; a possible D gene is TRBD1 (6 bases). CDR1 and CDR2 (germline): KGHSH, LQKENI. V was pared by 5 bases and J by 7 bases, with 14 bases between. The CDR3 contains 13 residues. The CDR3 spells CASSAGQKGGYTF. The CDR3 DNA, read in part, is TGTGCCAGCTCAGCCGGACAGAAGGGTGGC. Supplemented by reference TRBV18 and TRBJ1-2, the full variable domain reads NAGVMQNPRHLVRRRGQEARLRCSPMKGHSHVYWYRQLPEEGLKFMVYLQKENIIDESGMPKERFSAEFPKEGPSILRIQQVVRGDSAAYFCASSAGQKGGYTFGSGTRLTVV.

As for this clone: The missing CDR3 end, 3 residues past where the read stops, is filled in from the germline J gene. This chain uses TRBV6-1 with TRBJ2-3, with D uncertain. Trimming left V 4 bases short and J 2 bases short, with 7 bases between. The CDR3 length is 13 residues. CDR1 and CDR2 (germline): MNHNS, SASEGT. The CDR3 spells CASSGRNTDTQYF. The CDR3 bases that were read are TGTGCCAGCAGTGGCAGGAACACAGATACG.

Points on this clone: The CDR3 end lies 3 residues beyond the end of the read and is filled in from the germline J gene. J is TRBJ2-3 and V is TRBV7-2, with TRBD1 matching 9 bases. CDR1 is SGHTA, CDR2 FQGNSA, per germline. J gave up 6 bases and V 4 bases, and 5 bases lay outside the gene matches. This CDR3 has 14 residues. The CDR3 DNA, read in part, is TGTGCCAGCAGCTCCCGGACAGGGGCCGATACG. This encodes CASSSRTGADT. The complete CDR3 reads CASSSRTGADTQYF.

Worth noting for this clone: Read sequence stops 3 residues before the CDR3 end, and the germline J gene provides the missing end. This chain uses TRBV7-9 with TRBJ2-7; a possible D gene is TRBD1 (6 bases). V dropped 4 bases and J dropped 4 bases, with 14 bases sitting between them. The CDR3 sequence is 14 residues long. Germline values: CDR1 SEHNR, CDR2 FQNEAQ (reference sequence). CDR3 in amino acids: CASSSDSPGYEQYF. CDR3 DNA, as far as it was read: TGTGCCAGCAGCTCGGACAGCCCTGGGTACGAG.

Turning to this clone: The read comes to an end 3 residues before the CDR3 does, leaving the germline J gene to fill in the end. The chain recombines TRBV7-4 with TRBJ2-7, with D possibly TRBD1 on 5 matching bases. CDR1 SGHVT and CDR2 SQSDAQ come from the germline V gene. The V end was cut by 1 base, the J end by 1 base, with 14 bases between. There are 16 residues in the CDR3. Partial CDR3 DNA: TGTGCCAGCAGCTTAGTCCCCAGGGCAATTTCCTACGAG. Its protein is CASSLVPRAISYE. The whole CDR3 protein reads CASSLVPRAISYEQYF.

For this clone: Read data end 3 residues before the CDR3 end; the end is taken from the germline J gene. V gene TRBV7-8 combines with J gene TRBJ1-5, with 8 bases aligning to TRBD1. The CDR3 covers 16 residues. Germline V gives CDR1 SGHVS, CDR2 FQNEAQ. The J segment lost 7 bases and the V segment lost 0 bases, leaving 8 bases of the junction unmatched. The CDR3 DNA, read in part, is TGTGCCAGCAGCTTAGCGTGGACAGGGCTTAGGCAGCCC. Translating it yields CASSLAWTGLRQP. The whole CDR3 sequence reads CASSLAWTGLRQPQHF.

Turning to this clone: The CDR3 end lies 3 residues beyond the end of the read and is filled in from the germline J gene. The J gene is TRBJ2-5, the V gene TRBV24-1; weak D call: TRBD2 (6 bases). Germline assignment: CDR1 KGHDR and CDR2 SFDVKD. This CDR3 contains 17 residues. Between the trimmed V and J ends, which lost 4 bases and 6 bases, there was a span of 23 bases. The CDR3 DNA, read in part, is TGTGCCACCAGTGAAACAGCAGGCGCGGGGAGGATCAAGACC. Protein sequence: CATSETAGAGRIKT. The whole CDR3 region reads CATSETAGAGRIKTQYF.

In regard to this clone: The CDR3 end falls 3 residues outside the read, so it is completed with the germline J gene. This chain connects TRBV7-6 to TRBJ2-7, with 7 bases matching TRBD1. This CDR3 region has 15 residues. Germline CDR1 and CDR2: SGHVS and FNYEAQ. V dropped 2 bases and J dropped 5; count of bases not matched to a gene: 9. Incomplete CDR3 DNA: TGTGCCAGCAGCTTAACAGGGGCGCCGAGCGACGAG. It translates to CASSLTGAPSDE. The whole CDR3 sequence is CASSLTGAPSDEQYF.

Turning to this clone: The read is 3 residues too short to cover the CDR3 end, so that end is filled in from the germline J gene. This chain links TRBV18 with TRBJ2-7, with 9 bases that match TRBD2. Germline V lookup: CDR1 KGHSH, CDR2 LQKENI. This CDR3 is 16 amino acids long. V lost 4 bases to trimming and J lost 0 bases; unmatched junction nucleotides: 7. The CDR3 DNA, read in part, is TGTGCCAGCTCACTTGGAATTAGCGGGAGCTCCTACGAG. Protein: CASSLGISGSSYE. The whole CDR3 sequence is CASSLGISGSSYEQYF.

Concerning this clone: The read gets to within 3 residues of the CDR3 end, and the germline J gene fills in the rest. V is TRBV10-3 and J is TRBJ1-5; D is possibly TRBD1 (5 bases). V lost 3 bases to trimming and J lost 8 bases, with 17 bases between them. The CDR3 totals 15 residues. Germline CDR1 reads ENHRY; CDR2 reads SYGVKD. CDR3 bases read: TGTGCCATCAGTGACCCGGTGGGGGGTGGTGAGCCC. It specifies CAISDPVGGGEP. Given in full, the CDR3 is CAISDPVGGGEPQHF.

Concerning this clone itself: Read coverage stops 3 residues before the CDR3 terminus; the germline J gene supplies the remainder. The V and J genes are TRBV11-2 and TRBJ1-1, with unresolved D. Germline V gene sequence: CDR1 SGHAT, CDR2 FQNNGV. Deletions cut 3 bases from V and 1 base from J, with 6 bases between. CDR3 size: 13 residues. CDR3 loop: CASSFNRNTEAFF. The covered CDR3 bases are TGTGCCAGCAGCTTTAACAGGAACACTGAA.

Concerning this clone itself: The read is 3 residues too short to cover the CDR3 end, so that end is filled in from the germline J gene. The chain employs TRBV5-4 and TRBJ2-7; D is possibly TRBD2 (5 bases). This CDR3 spans 13 amino acids. Germline loops: CDR1 SGHNT, CDR2 YYREEE (reference sequence). V lost 0 bases to trimming and J lost 4 bases, with 8 bases between them. CDR3 in amino acids: CASSLGGWYEQYF. The covered CDR3 bases are TGTGCCAGCAGCTTGGGAGGGTGGTACGAG.

This clone ranks as medium-sized (0.01 to 0.1%) in terms of frequency. The read gets to within 3 residues of the CDR3 end, and the germline J gene fills in the rest. The V and J genes are TRBV9 and TRBJ2-1; the D is unclear. CDR1 is SGDLS and CDR2 is YYNGEE in the germline V gene. The CDR3 is 16 residues long. V was cut by 0 bases and J by 7 bases, with 17 bases left in between. CDR3 DNA, as far as it was read: TGTGCCAGCAGCGTAGCCGGCACCGCGGCTGTGAATGAG. Translation: CASSVAGTAAVNE. The entire CDR3 sequence reads CASSVAGTAAVNEQFF.

For this clone: The read ends 3 residues before the CDR3 terminus; that terminus is restored from the germline J gene. The rearrangement joins TRBV19 to TRBJ2-2; D unclear. V dropped 3 bases and J dropped 1 base, with 9 bases sitting between them. Looked up from germline, CDR1 is LNHDA and CDR2 is SQIVND (reference sequence). CDR3 length equals 15 residues. The CDR3 sequence is CASSIRARNTGELFF. The DNA read from the CDR3 is TGTGCCAGTAGTATTAGGGCGAGGAACACCGGGGAG.

Worth noting for this clone: The CDR3 end lies 3 residues beyond the end of the read and is filled in from the germline J gene. V usage is TRBV20-1 and J usage is TRBJ2-3; 10 bases line up with TRBD2. Germline trimming cut 2 bases from V and 4 bases from J; bases unmatched to any gene: 12. Germline CDR1 DFQATT, CDR2 SNEGSKA (reference sequence). The CDR3 is 17 amino acids. CDR3 bases read: TGCAGTGCTAGACCCCTGGGCCTAGCGGGAGATTCAGATACG. Its protein is CSARPLGLAGDSDT. The entire CDR3 is CSARPLGLAGDSDTQYF.

A remark on this clone: The read is 3 residues too short to cover the CDR3 end, so that end is filled in from the germline J gene. This chain links TRBV19 with TRBJ1-5; D is ambiguous. With 5 bases removed from V and 5 bases from J, the gap between germline ends came to 16 bases. The CDR3 has 15 residues. Per germline, CDR1 LNHDA and CDR2 SQIVND (reference sequence). The CDR3 region is CASSASPPGDQPQHF. Partial CDR3 DNA: TGTGCCAGTAGTGCTTCGCCCCCAGGTGATCAGCCC.

A remark on this clone: The CDR3 goes on 3 residues after the read ends, and that part is filled in from the germline J gene. The gene calls are TRBV19 and TRBJ2-6; a weak D match, TRBD2 (5 bases). This CDR3 has 18 amino acids. Germline V CDR1 and CDR2: LNHDA, SQIVND (reference sequence). Trimming shortened V by 0 bases and J by 0 bases, and 12 bases separated the two germline ends. The CDR3 bases that were read are TGTGCCAGTAGTATAGACAGAGGGTTCCTCTCTGGGGCCAACGTC. Translated: CASSIDRGFLSGANV. Given in full, the CDR3 is CASSIDRGFLSGANVLTF.

As for this clone: With the read ending 3 residues before the CDR3 end, the germline J gene is used to fill in that end. V and J are TRBV20-1 and TRBJ1-2; possible D gene TRBD1, 6 bases. Trimming pared 1 base from V and 6 bases from J, leaving 12 bases between. The CDR3 runs 13 residues. CDR1 and CDR2 from the germline V gene are DFQATT and SNEGSKA (reference sequence). Here the CDR3 reads CSARGGGHHGYTF. The sequenced part of the CDR3 DNA is TGCAGTGCTAGAGGTGGGGGACACCATGGC.

This clone is called medium-sized based on its frequency. The read is 3 residues too short to cover the CDR3 end, so that end is filled in from the germline J gene. The rearrangement joins TRBV19 to TRBJ2-3; tentative D call: TRBD2 (5 bases). Germline loops: CDR1 LNHDA, CDR2 SQIVND (reference sequence). The CDR3 runs 16 residues. V was trimmed by 4 bases and J by 0 bases, leaving 14 bases between them. Partial CDR3 DNA: TGTGCCAGTAGTAGGACTTCAACCTCTAGCACAGATACG. It is translated as CASSRTSTSSTDT. The full CDR3 is CASSRTSTSSTDTQYF. The whole variable domain, remainder taken from reference TRBV19 and TRBJ2-3, is DGGITQSPKYLFRKEGQNVTLSCEQNLNHDAMYWYRQDPGQGLRLIYYSQIVNDFQKGDIAEGYSVSREKKESFPLTVTSAQKNPTAFYLCASSRTSTSSTDTQYFGPGTRLTVL.

On this clone: The read finishes 3 residues shy of the CDR3 end, and the germline J gene is used to complete it. The chain recombines TRBV5-1 with TRBJ1-1; 7 nucleotides agree with TRBD1. Germline-derived CDR1 and CDR2 are SGHRS and YFSETQ. The V and J ends lost 3 bases and 0 bases, in that order; junction bases with no gene match: 2. The CDR3 extends over 14 amino acids. The CDR3 protein is CASSSTGMNTEAFF. The sequenced CDR3 bases are TGCGCCAGCAGCTCGACAGGGATGAACACTGAA.